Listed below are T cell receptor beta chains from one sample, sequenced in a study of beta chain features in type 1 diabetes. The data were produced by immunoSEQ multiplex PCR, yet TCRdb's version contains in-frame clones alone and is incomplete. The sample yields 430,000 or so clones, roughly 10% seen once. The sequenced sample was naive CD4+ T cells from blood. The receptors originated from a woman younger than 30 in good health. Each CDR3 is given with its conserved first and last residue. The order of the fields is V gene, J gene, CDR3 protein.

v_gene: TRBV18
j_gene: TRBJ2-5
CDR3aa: CASSPASGHQETQYF

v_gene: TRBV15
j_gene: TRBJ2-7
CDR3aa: CATSRDQGAPREQYF

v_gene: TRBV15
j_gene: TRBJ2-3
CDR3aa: CATSRKGAGGTDTQYF

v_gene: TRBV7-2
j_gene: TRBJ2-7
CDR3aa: CASSSNRAGASGEQYF

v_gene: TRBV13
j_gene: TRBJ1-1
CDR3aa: CASSLGGDRTEAFF

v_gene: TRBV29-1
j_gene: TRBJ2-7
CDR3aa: CSVERAGGAYEQYF

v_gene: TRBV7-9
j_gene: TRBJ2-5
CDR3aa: CASRDSASSETQYF

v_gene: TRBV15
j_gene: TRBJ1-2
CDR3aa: CATSSPGRANYGYTF

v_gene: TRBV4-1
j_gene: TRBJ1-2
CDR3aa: CASSQAGGYGYTF

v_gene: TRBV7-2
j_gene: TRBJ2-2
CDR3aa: CASSLIGGPGELFF

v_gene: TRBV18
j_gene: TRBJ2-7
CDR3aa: CASSPPTKYEQYF

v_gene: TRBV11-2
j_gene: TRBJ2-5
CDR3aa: CASSPDALQSRKYF